The source of this T cell receptor beta chain is a study of spatial heterogeneity in lung cancer (dated by TCRdb to between 2017 and 2020). Looking at the study overall: Beta-chain transcripts were consistently detected in greater numbers than alpha-chain transcripts, which likely reflects a higher abundance of beta-chain transcripts. Nonsynonymous mutation counts, determined by whole-exome sequencing of tumor tissue, were related to features of the TCR repertoire. In the raw uncorrected reads, each unique combination of TCR and UMI appeared more than ten times on average. In non-small cell lung cancer, the study quantitatively compared TCR alpha and beta repertoires across several tumor regions, matched nontumor lung, and blood. Both alpha and beta chains were TCR-sequenced in 200 or so tumor regions, under 70 matched nontumor lung samples and some 50 PBMC samples obtained at surgery.

CDR1 MNHEY and CDR2 SVGEGT are derived from the germline V gene. Relative to germline, V is 6 bases shorter and J is 0 bases shorter, with 12 bases between their ends. The CDR3 starts with the cysteine, ends with the phenylalanine, and has 15 residues. The kept DNA is CDR3 alone, 45 bases in frame from the first base. This clonotype was counted at least ten times. Its antigen specificity is not known. Qualities for individual bases were not recorded, and no much larger clone is one base off. The time point label corresponds to: sample taken at primary tumor resection. The donors were 65 to 90 patients from the lung TRACERx cohort who had early-stage, untreated non-small cell lung cancer. Whole RNA extracted from tumor and nontumor lung tissue, or from cryopreserved PBMC samples, was used for TCR sequencing without cell sorting. Only patients with enough RNA available from two or more tumor regions were chosen for TCR sequencing.

Results and caveats for the whole study, not just this receptor: Ubiquitous expanded tumor TCRs were detected in blood more often at tumor resection than at routine follow-up. Confirming at a functional level the hypothesis that regional TCRs recognize regional mutations was considered to require additional single-cell paired TCR alpha and beta sequencing.

Library creation used 5' RACE. Sequencing relied on a NextSeq 500. The TCR library protocol attached a unique molecular identifier to each TCR cDNA molecule to allow correction of PCR and sequencing errors. The authors' analysis ran thus. TCR identification, UMI-based error correction and CDR3 extraction were performed with Decombinator tools. TCRs above a frequency of 2 per 1,000, corresponding to the top 1% of the tumor frequency distribution, were defined as expanded. Renyi diversity was calculated using the R vegan package after each repertoire was subsampled 100 times to 5,000 TCRs. CDR3 similarity networks were built from amino acid triplet string-kernel similarity, with CDR3s being connected when pairwise similarity was above 0.82. Using fastp at Q25 and MiXCR, TCRdb reprocessed the public reads and kept productive beta chains. All rows with the same CDR3 protein become a single entry with the most common DNA and genes. These V and J calls rely on TCRdb rather than the paper's analysis. Recorded for this sample are 39,000 or so distinct CDR3 sequences; 7.5% of them occurred a single time. The ten largest clonotypes hold 25% to 35% of the sample.

The rearranged segments are TRBV6-2 or TRBV6-3 and TRBJ1-5; the D gene is perhaps TRBD1, on 6 matching bases. The TCR originated in a male donor with early-stage non-small cell lung cancer. The sample in question was PBMCs, obtained at surgery. The CDR3 in this case is CASSPLTGSNQPQHF. In nucleotides, the sequence is TGTGCCAGCAGCCCGTTGACAGGTAGCAATCAGCCCCAGCATTTT.